A single sample is the source of the 2 T cell receptor beta chains below, sequenced in a study of T cell repertoires in cytomegalovirus infection. TCRdb processed the reads anew with MiXCR; each CDR3 protein has one entry. Among hundreds of thousands of distinct CDR3 sequences listed, roughly 6.5% were seen once. The sequenced material came from PBMCs. The receptors shown here come from a human donor in good health (CMV status not recorded). Some clones in this sample may be carry-over from other donors' samples.

The chain joins TRBV29-1 to TRBJ2-7; D call uncertain. V was pared by 7 bases and J by 11 bases, with 15 bases between. This CDR3 comprises 10 residues. Per germline, CDR1 SQVTM and CDR2 ANQGSEA. The CDR3 protein is CSGISGIEYF. CDR3 nucleotide sequence: TGCAGCGGGATCTCAGGAATCGAGTACTTC.

This clonotype was counted many times. The rearrangement links TRBV28 to TRBJ1-1; TRBD1 might be the D (5 bases). The germline CDR1 and CDR2 sequences are MDHEN and SYDVKM. V shed 3 bases and J shed 5 bases, with 13 bases lying between them. The CDR3 has 14 residues. The CDR3 nucleotides are TGTGCCAGCAGTTTCTCACAGGACCGGACTGAAGCTTTCTTT. Translation gives CASSFSQDRTEAFF.